Listed below are T cell receptor beta chains from one sample, sequenced in a study of blood T cell repertoires in COVID-19. This table comes from immunoSEQ multiplex PCR, and its TCRdb copy is limited to in-frame clones, with some not included. The sample gives roughly 380,000 clones, more than 75% of which show up once; over 0.95% is in the top ten. The sequencing sample was made of peripheral blood. Receptor source: a human donor with acute or convalescent COVID-19. The donor label of this sample is uncertain. Each CDR3 is given with its conserved first and last residue. A D gene is named only where the DNA matches it firmly. Size is stated for part of the rows, as once, few or many counts, or as a class when the clone is expanded.

cdr3_aa: CASSFGTGGQETQYF; cdr3_nt: TGTGCCAGCAGTTTTGGGACAGGAGGACAAGAGACCCAGTACTTC; j_call: TRBJ2-5; v_call: TRBV28; d_call: TRBD1; clone_size: NA
cdr3_aa: CASSDGNNQPQHF; cdr3_nt: TGTGCCAGCTCGGACGGGAACAATCAGCCCCAGCATTTT; j_call: TRBJ1-5; v_call: TRBV18; d_call: NA; clone_size: NA
cdr3_aa: CASHPQGRSGANVLTF; cdr3_nt: TGTGCCAGCCATCCACAGGGAAGGTCTGGGGCCAACGTCCTGACTTTC; j_call: TRBJ2-6; v_call: TRBV7-9; d_call: NA; clone_size: NA
cdr3_aa: CAWSVASTGELFF; cdr3_nt: TGTGCCTGGAGTGTCGCTAGCACCGGGGAGCTGTTTTTT; j_call: TRBJ2-2; v_call: TRBV30; d_call: NA; clone_size: NA
cdr3_aa: CASSLLGYEQFF; cdr3_nt: TGTGCCAGCTCACTACTAGGCTATGAGCAGTTCTTC; j_call: TRBJ2-1; v_call: TRBV18; d_call: NA; clone_size: NA
cdr3_aa: CASASGGTRSIEQYF; cdr3_nt: TGTGCCAGCGCTAGCGGGGGCACCAGGTCGATCGAGCAGTACTTC; j_call: TRBJ2-7; v_call: TRBV28; d_call: TRBD2; clone_size: NA
cdr3_aa: CASSQDIASGAYEQYF; cdr3_nt: TGCGCCAGCAGCCAAGATATAGCTAGCGGCGCCTACGAGCAGTACTTC; j_call: TRBJ2-7; v_call: TRBV4-1; d_call: TRBD2; clone_size: NA
cdr3_aa: CASSTGQGNQPQHF; cdr3_nt: TGTGCCAGCAGTACGGGACAGGGTAACCAGCCCCAGCATTTT; j_call: TRBJ1-5; v_call: TRBV2; d_call: TRBD1; clone_size: NA
cdr3_aa: CASFRQGLNTEAFF; cdr3_nt: TGTGCCAGCTTCCGACAGGGCCTGAACACTGAAGCTTTCTTT; j_call: TRBJ1-1; v_call: TRBV6-5; d_call: TRBD1; clone_size: NA
cdr3_aa: CASSSTGGASYEQYF; cdr3_nt: TGCGCCAGCAGCTCGACAGGGGGCGCGTCCTACGAGCAGTACTTC; j_call: TRBJ2-7; v_call: TRBV5-1; d_call: TRBD1; clone_size: NA
cdr3_aa: CASSQRGASTDTQYF; cdr3_nt: TGTGCCAGCTCTCAGCGGGGGGCGAGCACAGATACGCAGTATTTT; j_call: TRBJ2-3; v_call: TRBV19; d_call: TRBD2; clone_size: NA
cdr3_aa: CASSGTSGTPDTQYF; cdr3_nt: TGTGCCAGCAGCGGGACTAGCGGGACCCCAGATACGCAGTATTTT; j_call: TRBJ2-3; v_call: TRBV2; d_call: TRBD2; clone_size: NA
cdr3_aa: CASSQLAGPPRSYEQYF; cdr3_nt: TGTGCCAGCAGCCAACTAGCGGGGCCACCTCGCTCCTACGAGCAGTACTTC; j_call: TRBJ2-7; v_call: TRBV7-6; d_call: TRBD2; clone_size: once
cdr3_aa: CASSLHGQGSTEAFF; cdr3_nt: TGCGCCAGCAGCTTACACGGACAGGGAAGCACTGAAGCTTTCTTT; j_call: TRBJ1-1; v_call: TRBV5-1; d_call: TRBD1; clone_size: NA
cdr3_aa: CASTNEVATEAFF; cdr3_nt: TGTGCCAGCACCAACGAGGTGGCCACTGAAGCTTTCTTT; j_call: TRBJ1-1; v_call: TRBV2; d_call: NA; clone_size: NA
cdr3_aa: CASSLEAGMHTQYF; cdr3_nt: TGTGCCAGCAGCTTAGAGGCGGGGATGCATACGCAGTATTTT; j_call: TRBJ2-3; v_call: TRBV7-6; d_call: NA; clone_size: NA
cdr3_aa: CASTPLSGNEQFF; cdr3_nt: TGTGCCAGCACTCCCCTTAGCGGCAATGAGCAGTTCTTC; j_call: TRBJ2-1; v_call: TRBV6-5; d_call: NA; clone_size: NA
cdr3_aa: CASSERGFRYEQYF; cdr3_nt: TGTGCCAGCAGTGAGCGAGGATTCCGCTACGAGCAGTACTTC; j_call: TRBJ2-7; v_call: TRBV2; d_call: NA; clone_size: NA
cdr3_aa: CASSFQNPSGFYNEQFF; cdr3_nt: TGTGCCAGCAGTTTCCAGAACCCTAGCGGGTTTTACAATGAGCAGTTCTTC; j_call: TRBJ2-1; v_call: TRBV6-2/TRBV6-3; d_call: TRBD2; clone_size: NA
cdr3_aa: CASSFGQMNTEAFF; cdr3_nt: TGTGCCAGTAGTTTCGGACAGATGAACACTGAAGCTTTCTTT; j_call: TRBJ1-1; v_call: TRBV19; d_call: NA; clone_size: NA
cdr3_aa: CASSYSGRGRADTQYF; cdr3_nt: TGTGCCAGCAGTTACTCGGGCAGGGGGCGCGCAGATACGCAGTATTTT; j_call: TRBJ2-3; v_call: TRBV6-2/TRBV6-3; d_call: TRBD1; clone_size: few
cdr3_aa: CASSYVSGGELFF; cdr3_nt: TGTGCCAGCAGTTATGTGTCCGGCGGGGAGCTGTTTTTT; j_call: TRBJ2-2; v_call: TRBV6-5; d_call: NA; clone_size: few
cdr3_aa: CASSQERQGGFYGYTF; cdr3_nt: TGCGCCAGCAGCCAAGAAAGGCAGGGAGGGTTCTATGGCTACACCTTC; j_call: TRBJ1-2; v_call: TRBV4-1; d_call: NA; clone_size: once
cdr3_aa: CASLFWGGRTDTQYF; cdr3_nt: TGTGCCAGCCTGTTCTGGGGGGGTAGGACAGATACGCAGTATTTT; j_call: TRBJ2-3; v_call: TRBV6-5; d_call: TRBD2; clone_size: NA
cdr3_aa: CASAPSTGMNTEAFF; cdr3_nt: TGTGCCAGCGCCCCCTCGACAGGAATGAACACTGAAGCTTTCTTT; j_call: TRBJ1-1; v_call: TRBV28; d_call: NA; clone_size: NA
cdr3_aa: CASSLTGPPYEQYF; cdr3_nt: TGTGCCAGCAGTTTGACAGGACCCCCCTACGAGCAGTACTTC; j_call: TRBJ2-7; v_call: TRBV28; d_call: NA; clone_size: NA
cdr3_aa: CAWSVLRESYEQYF; cdr3_nt: TGTGCCTGGAGTGTCTTGCGGGAGTCCTACGAGCAGTACTTC; j_call: TRBJ2-7; v_call: TRBV30; d_call: TRBD2; clone_size: NA
cdr3_aa: CASSLRLASTGELFF; cdr3_nt: TGTGCCAGCAGCTTGAGACTAGCATCCACCGGGGAGCTGTTTTTT; j_call: TRBJ2-2; v_call: TRBV5-6; d_call: TRBD2; clone_size: few
cdr3_aa: CASSRRSSGRNQETQYF; cdr3_nt: TGTGCCAGCAGCCGTCGAAGTAGCGGGAGGAACCAAGAGACCCAGTACTTC; j_call: TRBJ2-5; v_call: TRBV3-1/TRBV3-2; d_call: TRBD2; clone_size: NA
cdr3_aa: CASSLAGTGPGNTIYF; cdr3_nt: TGCGCCAGCAGCTTGGCTGGGACAGGTCCTGGAAACACCATATATTTT; j_call: TRBJ1-3; v_call: TRBV5-1; d_call: TRBD1; clone_size: NA
cdr3_aa: CASSPEGVDIQYF; cdr3_nt: TGTGCCAGCTCGCCGGAGGGAGTAGACATTCAGTACTTC; j_call: TRBJ2-4; v_call: TRBV13; d_call: NA; clone_size: NA
cdr3_aa: CASSLGGGLGYF; cdr3_nt: TGTGCCAGCAGTCTCGGCGGGGGGCTGGGGTACTTC; j_call: TRBJ2-7; v_call: TRBV28; d_call: TRBD2; clone_size: NA
cdr3_aa: CASSRGKNTEAFF; cdr3_nt: TGTGCCAGCTCACGGGGCAAAAACACTGAAGCTTTCTTT; j_call: TRBJ1-1; v_call: TRBV18; d_call: NA; clone_size: NA
cdr3_aa: CSVDRGNTEAFF; cdr3_nt: TGCAGCGTTGACAGGGGGAACACTGAAGCTTTCTTT; j_call: TRBJ1-1; v_call: TRBV29-1; d_call: NA; clone_size: NA
cdr3_aa: CASSFRDRVEAFF; cdr3_nt: TGTGCCAGCAGTTTCCGGGACAGGGTGGAAGCTTTCTTT; j_call: TRBJ1-1; v_call: TRBV28; d_call: TRBD1; clone_size: NA
cdr3_aa: CASSRDLQGANTEAFF; cdr3_nt: TGTGCCAGTAGTAGGGATCTACAGGGAGCGAACACTGAAGCTTTCTTT; j_call: TRBJ1-1; v_call: TRBV19; d_call: NA; clone_size: NA
cdr3_aa: CASSQGTGGKHNEQFF; cdr3_nt: TGTGCCAGCAGCCAAGGAACGGGAGGGAAACACAATGAGCAGTTCTTC; j_call: TRBJ2-1; v_call: TRBV3-1/TRBV3-2; d_call: TRBD2; clone_size: NA
cdr3_aa: CASSSPGQQNTEAFF; cdr3_nt: TGTGCCAGCAGCTCCCCCGGACAGCAGAACACTGAAGCTTTCTTT; j_call: TRBJ1-1; v_call: TRBV7-9; d_call: NA; clone_size: NA
cdr3_aa: CASSVGLGETQYF; cdr3_nt: TGCGCCAGCAGCGTGGGACTAGGGGAGACCCAGTACTTC; j_call: TRBJ2-5; v_call: TRBV5-1; d_call: TRBD2; clone_size: once
cdr3_aa: CASASGTSGYNEQFF; cdr3_nt: TGCGCCAGCGCGTCCGGGACTAGCGGGTACAATGAGCAGTTCTTC; j_call: TRBJ2-1; v_call: TRBV5-1; d_call: TRBD2; clone_size: NA
cdr3_aa: CASRAGTTGQGRYGYTF; cdr3_nt: TGTGCCAGCAGGGCAGGAACGACAGGACAGGGGCGGTATGGCTACACCTTC; j_call: TRBJ1-2; v_call: TRBV28; d_call: TRBD1; clone_size: few
cdr3_aa: CASSYSRAQEAPLHF; cdr3_nt: TGTGCCAGCAGTTACTCGCGGGCTCAGGAGGCACCCCTCCACTTT; j_call: TRBJ1-6; v_call: TRBV6-5; d_call: NA; clone_size: few
cdr3_aa: CAISAGTGTPTDTQYF; cdr3_nt: TGTGCCATCAGTGCTGGGACCGGGACTCCCACAGATACGCAGTATTTT; j_call: TRBJ2-3; v_call: TRBV10-3; d_call: NA; clone_size: NA
cdr3_aa: CSIRDRVDEQFF; cdr3_nt: TGCAGCATCCGGGACAGGGTAGATGAGCAGTTCTTC; j_call: TRBJ2-1; v_call: TRBV29-1; d_call: TRBD1; clone_size: few
cdr3_aa: CASSSLGLVGVGELFF; cdr3_nt: TGTGCCAGCAGCTCCCTAGGACTAGTTGGCGTCGGGGAGCTGTTTTTT; j_call: TRBJ2-2; v_call: TRBV7-6; d_call: TRBD2; clone_size: NA
cdr3_aa: CASSKRGQGHTEAFF; cdr3_nt: TGTGCCAGCAGCAAAAGGGGACAGGGGCACACTGAAGCTTTCTTT; j_call: TRBJ1-1; v_call: TRBV21-1; d_call: NA; clone_size: NA
cdr3_aa: CASSFDSAYGNTIYF; cdr3_nt: TGCGCCAGCAGCTTTGACAGTGCCTACGGAAACACCATATATTTT; j_call: TRBJ1-3; v_call: TRBV5-1; d_call: NA; clone_size: NA
cdr3_aa: CASSFFGGGAGEQFF; cdr3_nt: TGTGCCAGCAGCTTCTTTGGCGGGGGGGCCGGTGAGCAGTTCTTC; j_call: TRBJ2-1; v_call: TRBV5-6; d_call: TRBD2; clone_size: NA
cdr3_aa: CASSYSGQGDSQPQHF; cdr3_nt: TGTGCCAGCAGTTACTCAGGACAGGGGGACAGTCAGCCCCAGCATTTT; j_call: TRBJ1-5; v_call: TRBV6-6; d_call: TRBD1; clone_size: NA
cdr3_aa: CASSFIQGDGYTF; cdr3_nt: TGTGCCAGCAGCTTTATTCAGGGGGATGGCTACACCTTC; j_call: TRBJ1-2; v_call: TRBV7-2; d_call: TRBD1; clone_size: NA
cdr3_aa: CASSDTETQYF; cdr3_nt: TGCGCCAGCAGTGACACGGAGACCCAGTACTTC; j_call: TRBJ2-5; v_call: TRBV5-1; d_call: NA; clone_size: NA